This T cell receptor beta chain was retrieved from a study of blood T cells in healthy people across ages. This CDR3 has 16 amino acids. Germline CDR1 SGHDT, CDR2 YYEEEE. Deletions cut 6 bases from V and 2 bases from J, with 19 bases between. Alongside a J-beta primer mix, a sample-barcoded 5' primer served in a second PCR lasting roughly 6 to 12 cycles. MiXCR, applied by TCRdb to the 5' RACE reads, yields one record per CDR3 protein. The sample contains about 1.5 million distinct CDR3 sequences, 40% to 45% of which appear only once. Material: blood. V is TRBV5-6 and J is TRBJ2-3; the D gene could be TRBD1 or TRBD2 (5 bases each). This receptor was obtained from a woman aged 18-29 years in good health. CDR3 sequence (DNA): TGTGCCAGCAACACAGCAGGGACGGTGTACACAGATACGCAGTATTTT. It yields the protein CASNTAGTVYTDTQYF.